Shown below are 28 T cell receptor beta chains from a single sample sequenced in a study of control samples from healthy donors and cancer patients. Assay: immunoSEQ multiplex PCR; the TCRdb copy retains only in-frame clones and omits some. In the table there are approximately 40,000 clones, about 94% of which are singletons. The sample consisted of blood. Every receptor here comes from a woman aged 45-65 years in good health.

CDR3 sequence: CASSLLEGINTEAFF. CDR3 coding DNA: TGCGCCAGCAGCTTACTGGAAGGGATAAACACTGAAGCTTTCTTT. The rearrangement links TRBV5-1 to TRBJ1-1; D not resolved. The ends were cut back, 2 bases at V and 2 bases at J, with 13 bases in the middle. Germline CDR1 is SGHRS and CDR2 is YFSETQ. The CDR3 totals 15 residues.

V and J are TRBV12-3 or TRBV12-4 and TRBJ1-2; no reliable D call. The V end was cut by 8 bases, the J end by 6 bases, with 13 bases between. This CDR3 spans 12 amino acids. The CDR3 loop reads CASALYSNGYTF. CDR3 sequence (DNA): TGTGCCAGCGCTCTCTATAGCAATGGCTACACCTTC.

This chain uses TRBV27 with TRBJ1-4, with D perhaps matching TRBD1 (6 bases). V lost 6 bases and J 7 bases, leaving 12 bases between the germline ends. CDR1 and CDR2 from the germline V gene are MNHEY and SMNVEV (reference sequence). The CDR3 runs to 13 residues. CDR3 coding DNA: TGTGCCAGCAGCTGGACAGCTCGTGAAAAACTGTTTTTT. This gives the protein CASSWTAREKLFF. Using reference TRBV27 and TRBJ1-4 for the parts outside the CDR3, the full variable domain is EAQVTQNPRYLITVTGKKLTVTCSQNMNHEYMSWYRQDPGLGLRQIYYSMNVEVTDKGDVPEGYKVSRKEKRNFPLILESPSPNQTSLYFCASSWTAREKLFFGSGTQLSVL.

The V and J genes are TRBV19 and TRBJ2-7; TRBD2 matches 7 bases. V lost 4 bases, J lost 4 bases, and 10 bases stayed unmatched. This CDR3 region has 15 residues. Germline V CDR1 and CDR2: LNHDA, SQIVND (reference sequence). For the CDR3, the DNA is TGTGCCAGTAGTAAAGAACTAGCGTCTCGTTACGAGCAGTACTTC. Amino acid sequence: CASSKELASRYEQYF.

Written as DNA, the CDR3 is TGTGCCAGCTCACCACGGGGGCAGGCTGGAAACACCATATATTTT. It yields the protein CASSPRGQAGNTIYF. The chain is built from TRBV18 and TRBJ1-3, with a weak D call TRBD1 (6 bases). This CDR3 comprises 15 residues. Germline CDR1 and CDR2: KGHSH and LQKENI. Trimming removed 1 base at V and 2 bases at J, with 9 bases between.

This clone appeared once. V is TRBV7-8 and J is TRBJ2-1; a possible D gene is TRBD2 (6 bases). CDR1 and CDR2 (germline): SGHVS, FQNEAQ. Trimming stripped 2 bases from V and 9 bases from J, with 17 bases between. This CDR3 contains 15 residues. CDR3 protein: CASSLSRLALGEQFF. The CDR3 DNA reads TGTGCCAGCAGCTTATCGCGGCTAGCGTTAGGTGAGCAGTTCTTC.

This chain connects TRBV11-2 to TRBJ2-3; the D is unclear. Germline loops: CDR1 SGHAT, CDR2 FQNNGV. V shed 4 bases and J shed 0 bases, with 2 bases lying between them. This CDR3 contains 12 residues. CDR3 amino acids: CASSSSTDTQYF. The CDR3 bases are TGTGCCAGCAGCTCTAGCACAGATACGCAGTATTTT.

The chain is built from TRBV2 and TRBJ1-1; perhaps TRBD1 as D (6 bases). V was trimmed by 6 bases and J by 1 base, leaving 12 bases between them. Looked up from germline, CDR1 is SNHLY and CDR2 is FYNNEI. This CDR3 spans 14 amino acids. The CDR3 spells CASSRGGANTEAFF. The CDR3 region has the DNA TGTGCCAGCAGCCGCGGGGGGGCGAACACTGAAGCTTTCTTT.

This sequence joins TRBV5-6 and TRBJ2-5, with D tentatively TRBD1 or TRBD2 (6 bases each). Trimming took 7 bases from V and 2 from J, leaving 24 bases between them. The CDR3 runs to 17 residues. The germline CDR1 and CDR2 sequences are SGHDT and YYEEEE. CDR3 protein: CASRRGRTTILQETQYF. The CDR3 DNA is TGTGCCAGCCGACGGGGGCGGACCACCATCTTACAAGAGACCCAGTACTTC.

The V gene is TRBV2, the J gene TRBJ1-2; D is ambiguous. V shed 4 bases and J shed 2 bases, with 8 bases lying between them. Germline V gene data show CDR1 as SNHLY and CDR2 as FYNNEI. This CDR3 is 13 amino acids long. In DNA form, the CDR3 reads TGTGCCAGCAGTGTACCGGAGAACTATGGCTACACCTTC. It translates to CASSVPENYGYTF.

CDR3 in DNA: TGTGCCAGCAGTTCGGGGACAGGGGTAAGGAATGAGCAGTTCTTC. This gives the protein CASSSGTGVRNEQFF. The V and J genes are TRBV27 and TRBJ2-1; 10 positions agree with TRBD1. Germline assignment: CDR1 MNHEY and CDR2 SMNVEV (reference sequence). The CDR3 has 15 amino acids. The J segment lost 7 bases and the V segment lost 4 bases, leaving 7 bases of the junction unmatched.

The CDR3 reads CASSVWDRPYEQYF. For the CDR3, the DNA is TGCGCCAGCAGTGTATGGGACAGGCCCTACGAGCAGTACTTC. The chain combines TRBV10-1 with TRBJ2-7; 8 bases are shared with TRBD1. Germline V gene data show CDR1 as WNHNN and CDR2 as SYGVQD (reference sequence). The CDR3 is made up of 14 amino acids. V dropped 4 bases and J dropped 2; count of bases not matched to a gene: 4.

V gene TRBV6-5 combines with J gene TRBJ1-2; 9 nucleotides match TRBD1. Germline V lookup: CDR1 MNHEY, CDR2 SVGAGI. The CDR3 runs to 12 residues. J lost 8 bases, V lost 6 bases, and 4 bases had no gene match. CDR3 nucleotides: TGTGCCAGCAGAACAGGGGGCAAGGGCTACACCTTC. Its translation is CASRTGGKGYTF.

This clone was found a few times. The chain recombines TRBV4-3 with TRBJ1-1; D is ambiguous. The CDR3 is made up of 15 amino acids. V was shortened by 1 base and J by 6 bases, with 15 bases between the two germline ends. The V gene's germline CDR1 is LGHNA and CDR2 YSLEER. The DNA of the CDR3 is TGCGCCAGCAGCCAAGCTATCTTCTCCGGGGCTGAAGCTTTCTTT. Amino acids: CASSQAIFSGAEAFF.

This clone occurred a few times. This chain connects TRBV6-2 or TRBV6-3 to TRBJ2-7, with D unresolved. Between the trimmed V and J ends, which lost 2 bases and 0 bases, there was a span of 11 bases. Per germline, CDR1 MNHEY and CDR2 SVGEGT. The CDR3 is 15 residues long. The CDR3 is CASSYRMANSYEQYF. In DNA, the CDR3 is TGTGCCAGCAGTTACCGTATGGCCAACTCCTACGAGCAGTACTTC.

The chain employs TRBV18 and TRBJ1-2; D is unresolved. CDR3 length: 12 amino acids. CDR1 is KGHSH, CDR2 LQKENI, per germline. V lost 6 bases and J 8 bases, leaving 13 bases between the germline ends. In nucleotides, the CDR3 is TGTGCCAGCTCGCCCTCTTTCGGAGGCTACACCTTC. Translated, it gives CASSPSFGGYTF.

CDR3 residues: CAISGQGNTEAFF. The CDR3 DNA reads TGTGCCATCAGTGGACAGGGGAACACTGAAGCTTTCTTT. The chain uses TRBV10-3 and TRBJ1-1; 7 positions match TRBD1. V was pared by 4 bases and J by 1 base, with 0 bases of the junction left unmatched. The length of the CDR3 is 13 residues. Germline values: CDR1 ENHRY, CDR2 SYGVKD.

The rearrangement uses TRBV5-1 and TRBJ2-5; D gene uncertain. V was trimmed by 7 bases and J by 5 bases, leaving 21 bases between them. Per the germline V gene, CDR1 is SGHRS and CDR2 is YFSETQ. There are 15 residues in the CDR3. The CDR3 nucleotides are TGCGCCAGCTCCCTTTCGGGCGAAGTGGGCGAGACCCAGTACTTC. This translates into CASSLSGEVGETQYF.

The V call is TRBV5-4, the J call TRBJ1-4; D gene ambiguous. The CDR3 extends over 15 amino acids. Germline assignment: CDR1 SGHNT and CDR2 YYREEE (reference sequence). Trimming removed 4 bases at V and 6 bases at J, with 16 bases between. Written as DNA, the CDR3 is TGTGCCAGCAGCATCTCTATGGGGTCTCATGAAAAACTGTTTTTT. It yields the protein CASSISMGSHEKLFF. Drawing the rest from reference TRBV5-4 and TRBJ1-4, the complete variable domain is ETGVTQSPTHLIKTRGQQVTLRCSSQSGHNTVSWYQQALGQGPQFIFQYYREEENGRGNFPPRFSGLQFPNYSSELNVNALELDDSALYLCASSISMGSHEKLFFGSGTQLSVL.

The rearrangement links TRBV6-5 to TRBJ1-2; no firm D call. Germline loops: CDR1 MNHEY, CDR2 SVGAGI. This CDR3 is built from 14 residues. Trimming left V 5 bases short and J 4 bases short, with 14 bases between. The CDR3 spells CASSPGDTGYGYTF. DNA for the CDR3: TGTGCCAGCAGTCCCGGCGACACGGGCTATGGCTACACCTTC.

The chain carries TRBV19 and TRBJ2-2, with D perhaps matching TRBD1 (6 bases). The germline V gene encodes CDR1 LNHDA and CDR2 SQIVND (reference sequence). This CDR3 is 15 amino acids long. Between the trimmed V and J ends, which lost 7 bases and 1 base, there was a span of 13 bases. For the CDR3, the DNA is TGTGCCAGTAAGCCGACGGGACAGAACACCGGGGAGCTGTTTTTT. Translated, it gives CASKPTGQNTGELFF.

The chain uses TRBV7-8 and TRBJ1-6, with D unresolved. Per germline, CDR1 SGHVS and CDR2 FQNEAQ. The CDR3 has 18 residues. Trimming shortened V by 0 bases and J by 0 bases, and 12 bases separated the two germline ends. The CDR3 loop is CASSLARPRSSYNSPLHF. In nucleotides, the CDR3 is TGTGCCAGCAGCTTAGCGAGACCCAGAAGCTCCTATAATTCACCCCTCCACTTT.

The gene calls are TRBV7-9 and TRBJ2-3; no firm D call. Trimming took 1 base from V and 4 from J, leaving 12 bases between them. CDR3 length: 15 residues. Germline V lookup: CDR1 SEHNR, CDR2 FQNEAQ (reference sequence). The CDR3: CASSLGAQPSDTQYF. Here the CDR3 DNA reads TGTGCCAGCAGCTTAGGGGCGCAGCCTTCAGATACGCAGTATTTT.

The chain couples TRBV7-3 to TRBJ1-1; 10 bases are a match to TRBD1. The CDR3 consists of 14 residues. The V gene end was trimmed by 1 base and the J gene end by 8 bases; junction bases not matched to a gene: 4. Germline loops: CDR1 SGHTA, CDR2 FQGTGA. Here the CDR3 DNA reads TGTGCCAGCAGCTTAAGACAGGGGGCTGGGGAAGCTTTCTTT. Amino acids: CASSLRQGAGEAFF.

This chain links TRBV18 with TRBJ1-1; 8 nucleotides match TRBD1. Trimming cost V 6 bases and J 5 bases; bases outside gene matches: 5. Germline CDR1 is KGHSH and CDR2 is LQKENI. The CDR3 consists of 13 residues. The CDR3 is CASSEGQGTEAFF. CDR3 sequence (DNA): TGTGCCAGCTCGGAAGGACAGGGTACTGAAGCTTTCTTT. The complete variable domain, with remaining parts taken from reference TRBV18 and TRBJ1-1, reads NAGVMQNPRHLVRRRGQEARLRCSPMKGHSHVYWYRQLPEEGLKFMVYLQKENIIDESGMPKERFSAEFPKEGPSILRIQQVVRGDSAAYFCASSEGQGTEAFFGQGTRLTVV.

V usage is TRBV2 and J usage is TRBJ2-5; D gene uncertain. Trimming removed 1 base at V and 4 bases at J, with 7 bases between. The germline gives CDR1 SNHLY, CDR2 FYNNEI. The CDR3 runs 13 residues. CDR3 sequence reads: CASSEGGRETQYF. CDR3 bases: TGTGCCAGCAGTGAAGGGGGAAGAGAGACCCAGTACTTC.

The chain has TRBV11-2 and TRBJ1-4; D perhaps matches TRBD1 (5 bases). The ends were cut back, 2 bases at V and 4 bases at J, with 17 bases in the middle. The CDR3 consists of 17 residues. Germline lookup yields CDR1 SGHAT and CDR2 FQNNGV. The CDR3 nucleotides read TGTGCCAGCAGCTTATCGGGGATGGGGCTTGGTAATGAAAAACTGTTTTTT. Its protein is CASSLSGMGLGNEKLFF.

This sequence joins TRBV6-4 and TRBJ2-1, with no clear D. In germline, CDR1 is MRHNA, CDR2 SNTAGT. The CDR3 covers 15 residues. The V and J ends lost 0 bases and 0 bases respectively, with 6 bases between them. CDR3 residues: CASSDSMDSYNEQFF. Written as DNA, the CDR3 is TGTGCCAGCAGTGACTCTATGGACTCCTACAATGAGCAGTTCTTC.